Listed below are T cell receptor beta chains from one sample, sequenced in a study of T cell responses to AZD1222 COVID-19 vaccine. Using immunoSEQ multiplex PCR, the repertoire was profiled, and TCRdb retains in-frame clones only, with some absent. This sample carries tens of thousands of clones, about 78% of them seen once, and the ten largest clones take about 46%. The source material was peripheral blood, sampled 28 days after the second AZD1222 dose. These TCRs come from an adult who received the AZD1222 COVID-19 vaccine. The CDR3 runs from the conserved cysteine through the conserved F or W. The D gene is left open where the match is weak. Rows give clone size only sometimes, using once, few, many, or a class for an expanded clone.

CDR3 DNA | CDR3 protein | D gene | J gene | V gene | clone size
TGTGCCAGCAGCTTTCGCGCGACCGAGCAGTACTTC | CASSFRATEQYF | - | TRBJ2-7 | TRBV5-8 | -
TGTGCCAGCAGCCAAATCGTCGGGACTACATTGAACACCGGGGAGCTGTTTTTT | CASSQIVGTTLNTGELFF | TRBD2 | TRBJ2-2 | TRBV3-1/TRBV3-2 | -
TGTGCCAGCAGTGAACGGTCGGGGTCCTACAATGAGCAGTTCTTC | CASSERSGSYNEQFF | - | TRBJ2-1 | TRBV2 | once
TGTGCCTGGAGTACCCGGGACAGGAGGAACTATGGCTACACCTTC | CAWSTRDRRNYGYTF | TRBD1 | TRBJ1-2 | TRBV30 | -
TGTGCCAGCAGGAGATCAGGGCTGGGCACAGATACGCAGTATTTT | CASRRSGLGTDTQYF | - | TRBJ2-3 | TRBV7-9 | -
TGCGCCAGCAGCCCTTTAGCGGGGCCTCTGGGCACCGGGGAGCTGTTTTTT | CASSPLAGPLGTGELFF | TRBD2 | TRBJ2-2 | TRBV4-1 | -
TGTGCCAGCAGCTTAGAATCTCGAGGGGCCACCGGGGAGCTGTTTTTT | CASSLESRGATGELFF | - | TRBJ2-2 | TRBV7-9 | few
TGTGCCAGCAGCTTAAATGAACGAACCAGAGCTTTCTTT | CASSLNERTRAFF | - | TRBJ1-1 | TRBV11-3 | -
TGTGCCAGCAGCTTAATGGACAATCAGCCCCAGCATTTT | CASSLMDNQPQHF | - | TRBJ1-5 | TRBV7-8 | -
TGTGCCAGTAGTATCGGACAGGGCATCACTGAAGCTTTCTTT | CASSIGQGITEAFF | TRBD1 | TRBJ1-1 | TRBV19 | -
TGTGCCAGCAGTCCCCCTTTTGGACAGGGGGACCATGAGCAGTTCTTC | CASSPPFGQGDHEQFF | TRBD1 | TRBJ2-1 | TRBV28 | -
TGTGCCAGCAGTAGGCAGGGTAACACCATATATTTT | CASSRQGNTIYF | - | TRBJ1-3 | TRBV25-1 | -
TGCAGCGTCACAGGGGTACGGGACACTGAAGCTTTCTTT | CSVTGVRDTEAFF | TRBD1 | TRBJ1-1 | TRBV29-1 | few
TGTGCCAGCAGCCCAAGGGTGGACACTGAAGCTTTCTTT | CASSPRVDTEAFF | - | TRBJ1-1 | TRBV14 | -
TGTGCCAGTAGTATACGGACAGGGTCGGACATTCAGTACTTC | CASSIRTGSDIQYF | TRBD1 | TRBJ2-4 | TRBV19 | -
TGTGCCAGTAGTCGAGTTGGAGCCGACAGGACGGAATTCAGGCAGGGGGTCTACACCTTC | CASSRVGADRTEFRQGVYTF | TRBD1 | TRBJ1-2 | TRBV19 | -
TGTGCCAGCAGACCACAGGGGGCAGGTGAGCAGTACTTC | CASRPQGAGEQYF | TRBD1 | TRBJ2-7 | TRBV28 | few
TGTGCCAGTAGCCTTGGAGGACAGGTGAACTACGAGCAGTACTTC | CASSLGGQVNYEQYF | TRBD1 | TRBJ2-7 | TRBV19 | once
TGTGCCAGCAGCGACGAGGACAGGGGTGGAAACACCATATATTTT | CASSDEDRGGNTIYF | TRBD1 | TRBJ1-3 | TRBV9 | -
TGTGCCAGTAGTACTAGCGGCAGCTCCTACAATGAGCAGTTCTTC | CASSTSGSSYNEQFF | TRBD2 | TRBJ2-1 | TRBV19 | -
TGTGCCAGCAGTTGGGACATCTACACCATATATTTT | CASSWDIYTIYF | - | TRBJ1-3 | TRBV28 | large
TGTGCCAGCAGTGAATTCTATAAGGGACTAGCGGGGGACGAGCAGTACTTC | CASSEFYKGLAGDEQYF | TRBD2 | TRBJ2-7 | TRBV6-1 | -
TGTGCCAGCAGCTTACCTAATAAAGGTTCAGAGGTTTTC | CASSLPNKGSEVF | - | TRBJ2-7 | TRBV5-5 | -
TGTGCCAGCAGTTTAAGGTCGGGACTAGCAAACTCCTACGAGCAGTACTTC | CASSLRSGLANSYEQYF | TRBD2 | TRBJ2-7 | TRBV27 | -
TGTGCCAGCAGTCCTCGGGTGGGCAATCAGCCCCAGCATTTT | CASSPRVGNQPQHF | - | TRBJ1-5 | TRBV28 | -
TGTGCCAGCAGTGAAGGCTCAGCCCGAAGAGTCCACTACACCTTC | CASSEGSARRVHYTF | - | TRBJ1-2 | TRBV6-1 | once
TGTGCCACCAGTGACGGGAGGTTACGGCCCCAGCATTTT | CATSDGRLRPQHF | - | TRBJ1-5 | TRBV24-1 | -
TGTGCCAGCAGCAAGATCGTAGGACAGGGAACTAAAGATGGCTACACCTTC | CASSKIVGQGTKDGYTF | TRBD1 | TRBJ1-2 | TRBV5-4 | -
TGTGCCAGCAGCCCATACACAGAAGCTTTCTTT | CASSPYTEAFF | - | TRBJ1-1 | TRBV7-9 | -
TGCGCCAGCAGCCAAGATCGGGGGGGATTGAACGGGGAGCTGTTTTTT | CASSQDRGGLNGELFF | TRBD2 | TRBJ2-2 | TRBV4-3 | -
TGTGCCAGCAGCCACCGGACTAGCGGGAGGTCGGATACGCAGTATTTT | CASSHRTSGRSDTQYF | TRBD2 | TRBJ2-3 | TRBV28 | -
TGTGCCAGCAGTGACGAAGGGGCACCCATCTATGGCTACACCTTC | CASSDEGAPIYGYTF | - | TRBJ1-2 | TRBV2 | -
TGTGCCTGGAATAGTGGGGGTAATCAGCCCCAGCATTTT | CAWNSGGNQPQHF | - | TRBJ1-5 | TRBV30 | -
TGTGCCAGCAGCTTAGCGAGAGGGGGAGGACCAGATACGCAGTATTTT | CASSLARGGGPDTQYF | - | TRBJ2-3 | TRBV5-4 | once
TGTGCCAGCAGAATCTGGGGCGGGGAGCTGTTTTTT | CASRIWGGELFF | - | TRBJ2-2 | TRBV28 | -
TGCAGTGCTAGTACTTCCGCTCCAACTAATCAGCCCCAGCATTTT | CSASTSAPTNQPQHF | - | TRBJ1-5 | TRBV20-1 | -
TGCAGCGTCGGGCAGGGTTCCCTGCTGGATGGGGCCAACGTCCTGACTTTC | CSVGQGSLLDGANVLTF | - | TRBJ2-6 | TRBV29-1 | -
TGTGCCAGCAGGAGGGGGCTCTCCTACGAGCAGTACTTC | CASRRGLSYEQYF | TRBD1 | TRBJ2-7 | TRBV6-5 | -
TGTGCCAGCGGGCCCGGGACACAGGGCGGCTACACCTTC | CASGPGTQGGYTF | - | TRBJ1-2 | TRBV2 | -
TGTGCCAGCAGCCACCTCGGGACTAGGACTTACGAGCAGTACTTC | CASSHLGTRTYEQYF | TRBD2 | TRBJ2-7 | TRBV4-2 | -
TGTGCCAGCTCCCGTACAGGGAGTCCCTACAATGAGCAGTTCTTC | CASSRTGSPYNEQFF | - | TRBJ2-1 | TRBV9 | -
TGTGCCAGCAGACCGTCGGCGGGAGAGGATCTGTTAGAGACCCAGTACTTC | CASRPSAGEDLLETQYF | TRBD2 | TRBJ2-5 | TRBV3-1/TRBV3-2 | -
TGCGCCAGCAGCTGGCGACCGACGAAAGAAGAGACCCAGTACTTC | CASSWRPTKEETQYF | - | TRBJ2-5 | TRBV5-1 | -
TGTGCCTGGAGTGTAACGAACGTGAACACTGAAGCTTTCTTT | CAWSVTNVNTEAFF | - | TRBJ1-1 | TRBV30 | -